This TCR beta chain is drawn from a study of cytomegalovirus exposure and HLA in healthy donors. The PCR contained 60 Vbeta and 13 Jbeta primers. Using immunoSEQ multiplex PCR, the repertoire was profiled, and TCRdb retains in-frame clones only, with some absent. The sample records about 160,000 clones, about 85% being singletons. The origin of this receptor is a man younger than 35 in good health and CMV-seropositive. Sequenced material: PBMCs.

The CDR3 protein is CASSSRGILPNQPQHF. DNA for the CDR3: TGTGCCAGCAGTTCCAGGGGGATACTCCCAAATCAGCCCCAGCATTTT. The V and J genes are TRBV6-5 and TRBJ1-5; 7 bases map to TRBD1. Germline V gene sequence: CDR1 MNHEY, CDR2 SVGAGI. The V gene end was trimmed by 4 bases and the J gene end by 4 bases; junction bases not matched to a gene: 10. CDR3 length: 16 residues.